This T cell receptor (beta chain) is from a study of blood T cells in healthy people across ages. The CDR3 contains 17 residues. Per the germline V gene, CDR1 is SGHTA and CDR2 is FQGNSA. V gave up 1 base and J gave up 2 bases; unmatched junction bases: 8. Researchers report isolating at least 6.5 million PBMCs per sample. This clonotype was seen more than once but under ten times. Its antigen is not known. Through a sample-barcoded 5' primer and a J-beta primer mix, a second PCR was run for 7 to 11 cycles. TCRdb redid the calling of the 5' RACE reads with MiXCR, one entry per CDR3 protein. The repertoire holds hundreds of thousands of distinct CDR3 sequences, with approximately 44% as singletons. Study-wide results and limits: Researchers report that TCR beta diversity correlated strongly with naive T cell percentage. Long-lived and aged donors differed, with more naive CD4+ cells and higher diversity in the long-lived.

This sequence was found in a man aged 60 to 75 in good health. The source material was blood. The chain links TRBV7-2 to TRBJ2-7, with 10 bases that match TRBD2. CDR3 DNA sequence: TGTGCCAGCAGCTTAGGTCTAGCGGGGGCCTTTGCCTACGAGCAGTACTTC. This translates into CASSLGLAGAFAYEQYF.